Following are 29 T cell receptor beta chains from one sample sequenced in a study of T cell responses to AZD1222 COVID-19 vaccine. TCRdb keeps only in-frame clones here, not all; method: immunoSEQ multiplex PCR. The sample has over 130,000 clones, around 88% seen once. This specimen consisted of peripheral blood, obtained on day 0 of AZD1222 vaccination. These TCRs come from an adult in good health.

The V and J genes are TRBV27 and TRBJ2-7, with D possibly TRBD2 on 6 matching bases. V was cut by 5 bases and J by 7 bases, with 15 bases left in between. The CDR3 contains 13 residues. Germline-derived CDR1 and CDR2 are MNHEY and SMNVEV (reference sequence). CDR3 sequence reads: CASSPLHSGEQYF. The CDR3 DNA reads TGTGCCAGCAGTCCCCTACATAGCGGAGAGCAGTACTTC.

The rearrangement joins TRBV3-1 (or the pseudogene TRBV3-2) to TRBJ2-1, with a weak D call TRBD1 (5 bases). Trimming cost V 3 bases and J 6 bases, with 6 bases left between them. The CDR3 spans 12 residues. CDR1 and CDR2 from the germline V gene are LGHDT and YNNKEL (reference sequence). CDR3 region: CASSQTANEQFF. The CDR3 bases are TGTGCCAGCAGCCAGACAGCCAATGAGCAGTTCTTC.

This rearrangement joins TRBV10-2 to TRBJ2-3, with D perhaps TRBD2 (5 bases). Germline loops: CDR1 WSHSY, CDR2 SAAADI. Between the trimmed V and J ends, which lost 6 bases and 2 bases, there was a span of 15 bases. This CDR3 comprises 15 residues. The CDR3 nucleotides read TGCGCCAGCAGGGCCGGGGTGGCGTCCACAGATACGCAGTATTTT. Translated, it gives CASRAGVASTDTQYF.

The chain employs TRBV5-5 and TRBJ1-2, with TRBD1 as a possible D gene (5 bases). This CDR3 comprises 13 residues. V was shortened by 3 bases and J by 4 bases, with 10 bases between the two germline ends. CDR1 and CDR2 from the germline V gene are SGHKS and YYEKEE (reference sequence). The CDR3 is CASSYTGGYGYTF. CDR3 bases: TGTGCCAGCAGCTACACGGGGGGCTATGGCTACACCTTC.

The chain employs TRBV11-2 and TRBJ2-1; D may be TRBD2 (5 bases). Germline lookup yields CDR1 SGHAT and CDR2 FQNNGV. The CDR3 runs to 16 residues. The V end lost 2 bases, the J end lost 3 bases, and 14 bases lay between the germline ends. CDR3 sequence reads: CASSLIRRRLYNEQFF. CDR3 nucleotide sequence: TGTGCCAGCAGCTTAATTAGGAGGAGGCTCTACAATGAGCAGTTCTTC.

The V gene is TRBV12-5, the J gene TRBJ1-2, with 9 nucleotides matching TRBD1. With V trimmed by 9 bases and J by 5 bases, 10 bases remained unmatched. The germline V gene has CDR1 LGHNT and CDR2 FRNRAP. The CDR3 covers 14 residues. The CDR3 DNA reads TGTGCTAGAAGGGACAGGGCGTATTGGTATGGCTACACCTTC. This translates into CARRDRAYWYGYTF.

The gene calls are TRBV19 and TRBJ1-1, with D perhaps matching TRBD1 (5 bases). The CDR3 consists of 14 residues. V was cut by 6 bases and J by 4 bases, with 15 bases left in between. The germline CDR1 and CDR2 sequences are LNHDA and SQIVND (reference sequence). Written as DNA, the CDR3 is TGTGCCAGTAGGGCCGACAGATCAGTCACTGAAGCTTTCTTT. The encoded protein is CASRADRSVTEAFF.

CDR3 sequence: CASSIEPRGGMNTEAFF. The CDR3 bases are TGTGCCAGTAGTATAGAGCCGCGAGGAGGAATGAACACTGAAGCTTTCTTT. The chain joins TRBV19 to TRBJ1-1; D uncertain. V gave up 0 bases and J gave up 0 bases, with 14 bases separating them. Germline-derived CDR1 and CDR2 are LNHDA and SQIVND (reference sequence). CDR3 length: 17 amino acids.

The rearrangement joins TRBV4-3 to TRBJ2-3; 7 nucleotides agree with TRBD2. The germline V gene has CDR1 LGHNA and CDR2 YSLEER. CDR3 size: 16 residues. The ends lost 2 bases at V and 2 bases at J; junction bases unmatched: 7. The CDR3 region is CASSQYLAEPTDTQYF. CDR3 bases: TGCGCCAGCAGCCAATATCTAGCGGAACCCACAGATACGCAGTATTTT.

This chain links TRBV3-1 (or the pseudogene TRBV3-2) with TRBJ1-2; D possibly corresponds to TRBD1 (6 bases). Germline V gene sequence: CDR1 LGHDT, CDR2 YNNKEL (reference sequence). V lost 2 bases to trimming and J lost 6 bases, with 13 bases between them. The CDR3 is made up of 14 amino acids. In DNA form, the CDR3 reads TGTGCCAGCAGCCAATCTTCGGGGGCAAATGGCTACACCTTC. It codes for CASSQSSGANGYTF.

The chain is built from TRBV5-1 and TRBJ1-1; D remains unclear. V lost 4 bases and J lost 3, with 13 bases in between. The germline V gene encodes CDR1 SGHRS and CDR2 YFSETQ. The CDR3 is made up of 14 amino acids. CDR3 sequence: CASSRRRTDTEAFF. As DNA, the CDR3 is TGCGCCAGCAGCCGACGGAGGACCGACACTGAAGCTTTCTTT.

This chain joins TRBV7-2 and TRBJ1-2; 11 positions agree with TRBD1. Germline V gene data show CDR1 as SGHTA and CDR2 as FQGNSA. The J segment lost 8 bases and the V segment lost 4 bases, leaving 6 bases of the junction unmatched. CDR3 length: 14 residues. The CDR3 coding sequence is TGTGCCAGCAGCTACGGACAGGGGGCGCAGGGCTACACCTTC. Encoded protein: CASSYGQGAQGYTF.

This sequence joins TRBV5-4 and TRBJ2-2, with D possibly being TRBD1 (6 bases). The CDR3 covers 15 residues. The germline V gene encodes CDR1 SGHNT and CDR2 YYREEE (reference sequence). V lost 4 bases, J lost 6 bases, and 16 bases lay in between. The CDR3 region is CASSPGGRGPGELFF. CDR3 DNA: TGTGCCAGCAGCCCGGGTGGCAGGGGACCCGGGGAGCTGTTTTTT.

This chain links TRBV12-3 or TRBV12-4 with TRBJ2-7; D might be TRBD1 (6 bases). The V gene lost 5 bases and the J gene lost 4 bases, with 12 bases spanning the gap. The CDR3 is 13 amino acids. CDR3 amino acids: CASSPTGRYEQYF. The DNA of the CDR3 is TGTGCCAGCAGTCCGACAGGCCGGTACGAGCAGTACTTC.

The chain carries TRBV4-3 and TRBJ1-2; possibly TRBD1 for D (6 bases). CDR1 is LGHNA, CDR2 YSLEER, per germline. The CDR3 covers 17 residues. The V end was cut by 1 base, the J end by 8 bases, with 23 bases between. CDR3 sequence: CASSQVVRDEGGWGYTF. CDR3 nucleotides: TGCGCCAGCAGCCAAGTCGTCCGGGACGAGGGGGGCTGGGGCTACACCTTC.

This clone was seen once. The chain is built from TRBV6-1 and TRBJ2-7, with 8 bases matching TRBD1. V lost 1 base, J lost 5 bases, and 7 bases stayed unmatched. The length of the CDR3 is 15 residues. Germline assignment: CDR1 MNHNS and CDR2 SASEGT. The DNA of the CDR3 is TGTGCCAGCAGTGAAGAACAGGGGGTATTTAACGAGCAGTACTTC. Protein sequence: CASSEEQGVFNEQYF.

The V gene is TRBV15, the J gene TRBJ1-1; D is perhaps TRBD1 (5 bases). Deletions cut 0 bases from V and 11 bases from J, with 13 bases between. This CDR3 contains 13 residues. The germline gives CDR1 LNHNV, CDR2 YYDKDF (reference sequence). CDR3 coding DNA: TGTGCCACCAGCAGAGATATAGCGGGGGTGGCTTTCTTT. This sequence encodes CATSRDIAGVAFF.

CDR3 in DNA: TGTGCCAGCAGCTTACTTGAGACCCAGTACTTC. Protein sequence: CASSLLETQYF. The chain combines TRBV5-4 with TRBJ2-5; D uncertain. Germline loops: CDR1 SGHNT, CDR2 YYREEE (reference sequence). V dropped 2 bases and J dropped 5 bases, with 4 bases sitting between them. The CDR3 loop spans 11 amino acids.

V and J are TRBV5-1 and TRBJ2-7, with TRBD2 identical over 7 bases. The CDR3 contains 18 residues. CDR1 SGHRS and CDR2 YFSETQ come from the germline V gene. The junction had 16 bases not matched to a gene; V was cut back by 0 bases and J by 4 bases. The CDR3 DNA reads TGCGCCAGCAGCTTGGAGCCCGCGGGAGCCCTCTTGGTGTACGAGCAGTACTTC. It specifies CASSLEPAGALLVYEQYF.

The rearrangement joins TRBV30 to TRBJ2-2; weak D call: TRBD1 (6 bases). Germline CDR1 and CDR2: GTSNPN and SVGIG (reference sequence). The CDR3 covers 14 residues. V was pared by 1 base and J by 5 bases, with 11 bases between. In nucleotides, the CDR3 is TGTGCCTGGAGTGACGGGACATATACCGGGGAGCTGTTTTTT. Amino acids: CAWSDGTYTGELFF.

The chain combines TRBV19 with TRBJ1-1, with 8 positions matching TRBD1. Germline V gene lookup returns CDR1 LNHDA and CDR2 SQIVND (reference sequence). The V segment lost 3 bases and the J segment 5 bases; nucleotides outside the gene matches: 5. The CDR3 is made up of 14 amino acids. This chain's CDR3 is CASSILQGGTEAFF. The CDR3 region has the DNA TGTGCCAGTAGTATCTTACAGGGGGGGACTGAAGCTTTCTTT. The full variable domain, in which reference TRBV19 and TRBJ1-1 provide the parts outside the CDR3, is DGGITQSPKYLFRKEGQNVTLSCEQNLNHDAMYWYRQDPGQGLRLIYYSQIVNDFQKGDIAEGYSVSREKKESFPLTVTSAQKNPTAFYLCASSILQGGTEAFFGQGTRLTVV.

This clone has a handful of counts. The rearrangement joins TRBV5-4 to TRBJ2-7, with D possibly matching TRBD1 (7 bases). Germline CDR1 is SGHNT and CDR2 is YYREEE (reference sequence). The CDR3 sequence is 17 residues long. V gave up 1 base and J gave up 0 bases, with 17 bases separating them. In nucleotides, the CDR3 is TGTGCCAGCAGCTTGTGGGGGGCAGGGGGACGCTCCTACGAGCAGTACTTC. Protein sequence: CASSLWGAGGRSYEQYF.

The genes are TRBV12-3 or TRBV12-4 and TRBJ2-2, with D unresolved. Trimming took 4 bases from V and 5 from J, leaving 5 bases between them. CDR3 length: 12 residues. The CDR3 protein is CASSSDTGELFF. The CDR3 DNA reads TGTGCCAGCAGTTCAGATACCGGGGAGCTGTTTTTT.

The chain uses TRBV4-1 and TRBJ1-2; D possibly corresponds to TRBD1 (5 bases). Germline V gene sequence: CDR1 MGHRA, CDR2 YSYEKL. The CDR3 is 15 amino acids. Trimming removed 3 bases from V and 5 bases from J, with 16 bases in between. CDR3 in amino acids: CASSHGTHNSYGYTF. The CDR3 nucleotides read TGCGCCAGCAGCCACGGGACGCACAACTCATATGGCTACACCTTC.

The J gene is TRBJ2-1, the V gene TRBV18; 8 nucleotides match TRBD1. J lost 9 bases, V lost 0 bases, and 4 bases had no gene match. This CDR3 comprises 14 residues. Per the germline V gene, CDR1 is KGHSH and CDR2 is LQKENI. The CDR3 is CASSPPRGLFEQFF. The CDR3 DNA reads TGTGCCAGCTCACCACCCAGGGGGCTTTTTGAGCAGTTCTTC.

This rearrangement joins TRBV11-2 to TRBJ1-1; D perhaps matches TRBD1 (6 bases). V was pared by 3 bases and J by 4 bases, with 12 bases between. This CDR3 is built from 14 residues. Germline-derived CDR1 and CDR2 are SGHAT and FQNNGV. The CDR3 reads CASSFIRDTTEAFF. The CDR3, as DNA: TGTGCCAGCAGCTTTATCCGGGACACCACTGAAGCTTTCTTT.

This chain connects TRBV28 to TRBJ1-1, with D possibly TRBD1 on 5 matching bases. The CDR3 extends over 14 amino acids. Trimming shortened V by 5 bases and J by 9 bases, and 19 bases separated the two germline ends. CDR1 and CDR2 from the germline V gene are MDHEN and SYDVKM. The DNA for the CDR3 is TGTGCCAGCAGTCCCCGGGGACTTCAACAAAAAGCTTTCTTT. Translation gives CASSPRGLQQKAFF.

The chain joins TRBV30 to TRBJ1-2; 7 bases map to TRBD1. V dropped 1 base and J dropped 0; count of bases not matched to a gene: 5. This CDR3 contains 15 residues. Germline V gene lookup returns CDR1 GTSNPN and CDR2 SVGIG (reference sequence). CDR3 nucleotide sequence: TGTGCCTGGAGTGGGGCCGGGACAGCTAACTATGGCTACACCTTC. Protein sequence: CAWSGAGTANYGYTF.

The chain uses TRBV29-1 and TRBJ2-1; tentatively, D is TRBD2 (5 bases). Trimming took off 3 bases at V and 5 bases at J, with 14 bases between the two ends. Germline V gene data show CDR1 as SQVTM and CDR2 as ANQGSEA. This CDR3 contains 14 residues. The CDR3 nucleotides are TGCAGCGTTGATTCCGGGGTTCTTAACAATGAGCAGTTCTTC. Its protein is CSVDSGVLNNEQFF.